This T cell receptor (beta chain) came from a study of cytomegalovirus exposure and HLA in healthy donors. Study details: Later, an analysis reported that the 110 or so validation repertoires had used the same platform as the 550 to 750 first-cohort repertoires.

The table came from immunoSEQ multiplex PCR; TCRdb's copy has only in-frame clones and leaves some out. The sample consists of some 90,000 clones, 96% of them appearing once. Worth noting for this clone: Its antigen is currently unknown.

The study, taken as a whole, reports: The TCR clusters that emerged in the first cohort tended, a later analysis found, to co-occur in the approximately 130 validation repertoires. There were three CMV-associated chains whose specificity for CMV antigens was confirmed in vitro. The classifier reportedly diagnosed cytomegalovirus status with high sensitivity and specificity.

The TCR was taken from a man between 18 and 35 years old in good health and CMV-seronegative. The material sequenced was PBMCs.

In DNA form, the CDR3 reads TGTGCCAGCAGTACCTGGACAGGGGGGCCAATGAACACTGAAGCTTTCTTT. Encoded protein: CASSTWTGGPMNTEAFF. J is TRBJ1-1 and V is TRBV27, with 10 bases that match TRBD1. The CDR3 loop spans 17 amino acids. CDR1 MNHEY and CDR2 SMNVEV come from the germline V gene (reference sequence). Trimming at V came to 5 bases and at J to 0 bases, leaving 9 bases not matched to a gene.